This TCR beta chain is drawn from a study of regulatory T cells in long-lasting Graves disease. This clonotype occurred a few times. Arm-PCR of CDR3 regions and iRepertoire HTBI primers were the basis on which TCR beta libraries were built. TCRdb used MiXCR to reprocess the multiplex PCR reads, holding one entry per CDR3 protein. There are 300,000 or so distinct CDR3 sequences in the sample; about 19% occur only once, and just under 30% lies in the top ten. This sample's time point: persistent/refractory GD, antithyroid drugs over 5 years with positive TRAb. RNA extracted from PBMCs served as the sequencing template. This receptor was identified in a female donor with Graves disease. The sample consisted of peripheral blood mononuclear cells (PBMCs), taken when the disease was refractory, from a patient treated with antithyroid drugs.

The CDR3 bases are TGTGCCAGCAGTGATTCCCGACCATTAGCGGGAGAAGAGACCCAGTACTTC. Encoded protein: CASSDSRPLAGEETQYF. The chain employs TRBV12-3 or TRBV12-4 and TRBJ2-5; 9 nucleotides match TRBD2. The CDR3 runs to 17 residues. V trimming: 5 bases; J trimming: 3 bases; junction bases outside the gene matches: 13.